A single sample is the source of the 11 T cell receptor beta chains below, sequenced in a study of CD4 T cells in relation to SARS-CoV-2 and coronaviruses. The unexposed donors gave CD4+ T cells in about 2011-2018, prior to COVID-19. The cells were cultured for about ten days before CD4+ T cells were isolated. Here immunoSEQ multiplex PCR was the method, and the copy in TCRdb shows in-frame clones only, minus some. The sample comprises about 23,000 clones, 76% of which are singletons, and around 30% rests with the top ten. No antigen has been assigned to these receptors. Sequencing used CD4+ T cells from PBMCs, cultured in vitro. The receptor source for this set is a human donor in good health.

This clone was recorded a few times. The chain is built from TRBV6-2 or TRBV6-3 and TRBJ2-1; 8 positions match TRBD2. CDR1 and CDR2 from the germline V gene are MNHEY and SVGEGT. This CDR3 spans 15 amino acids. Trimming removed 5 bases from V and 8 bases from J; junction bases left unmatched: 11. The DNA for the CDR3 is TGTGCCAGCAGTAAGACTAGCGAGGGTGGCGATGAGCAGTTCTTC. It codes for CASSKTSEGGDEQFF.

The V call is TRBV11-3, the J call TRBJ2-2; weak D call: TRBD1 (6 bases). The V and J ends lost 5 bases and 6 bases respectively, with 16 bases between them. This CDR3 region has 15 residues. Germline lookup yields CDR1 SGHNT and CDR2 YENEEA. CDR3 residues: CASSPSGVWAGELFF. The CDR3 DNA reads as TGTGCCAGCAGCCCCTCAGGGGTATGGGCCGGGGAGCTGTTTTTT.

This chain joins TRBV11-1 and TRBJ2-3, with D hard to call. In germline, CDR1 is SGHAT, CDR2 FQDESV (reference sequence). The CDR3 consists of 13 residues. Trimming shortened V by 5 bases and J by 0 bases, and 6 bases separated the two germline ends. The CDR3 loop reads CASSRDSTDTQYF. The CDR3 nucleotides read TGTGCCAGCAGCAGAGACAGCACAGATACGCAGTATTTT.

Only a few counts were recorded for this clone. The rearrangement links TRBV12-3 or TRBV12-4 to TRBJ2-2, with 7 bases lining up with TRBD1. The CDR3 runs to 13 residues. V shed 2 bases, J shed 6 bases, and the junction held 0 bases outside the gene matches. CDR3 in amino acids: CASSLQGAGELFF. For the CDR3, the DNA is TGTGCCAGCAGTTTACAGGGGGCCGGGGAGCTGTTTTTT.

The chain recombines TRBV20-1 with TRBJ2-3; D is unclear. CDR1 and CDR2 (germline): DFQATT, SNEGSKA (reference sequence). Trimming left V 4 bases short and J 5 bases short, with 7 bases between. The CDR3 extends over 11 amino acids. CDR3 DNA: TGCAGTGCTAAGGTCCAAGATACGCAGTATTTT. Amino acids: CSAKVQDTQYF.

The J gene is TRBJ2-5, the V gene TRBV30; no definite D call. Trimming stripped 0 bases from V and 4 bases from J, with 3 bases between. CDR3 size: 11 residues. The V gene's germline CDR1 is GTSNPN and CDR2 SVGIG (reference sequence). The DNA of the CDR3 is TGTGCCTGGAGTGTACTAGAGACCCAGTACTTC. Translation: CAWSVLETQYF.

This sequence joins TRBV12-3 or TRBV12-4 and TRBJ2-2; D unclear. The CDR3 has 12 amino acids. Trimming shortened V by 6 bases and J by 2 bases, and 4 bases separated the two germline ends. CDR3 coding DNA: TGTGCCAGCAGCCTTAACACCGGGGAGCTGTTTTTT. Protein: CASSLNTGELFF.

V gene TRBV6-5 combines with J gene TRBJ2-5; a weak D match, TRBD2 (6 bases). The CDR3 sequence is 14 residues long. The V end lost 6 bases, the J end lost 5 bases, and 16 bases lay between the germline ends. Germline CDR1 reads MNHEY; CDR2 reads SVGAGI. The CDR3 bases are TGTGCCAGCAGATCCGTCGGGAGAAGTGAGACCCAGTACTTC. Protein: CASRSVGRSETQYF.

The chain has TRBV4-2 and TRBJ2-3, with D hard to call. Germline V CDR1 and CDR2: LGHNA, YNFKEQ. Trimming removed 1 base from V and 7 bases from J, with 9 bases in between. The CDR3 spans 13 residues. The CDR3 DNA reads TGTGCCAGCAGCCAAGCTCTCCGCCATACGCAGTATTTT. It is translated as CASSQALRHTQYF.

This clone was recorded only once. The chain couples TRBV5-1 to TRBJ1-5, with D hard to call. V gave up 0 bases and J gave up 0 bases, with 7 bases separating them. Germline V lookup: CDR1 SGHRS, CDR2 YFSETQ. This CDR3 has 15 residues. The CDR3, as DNA: TGCGCCAGCAGCTTGGGGCAGACTAGCAATCAGCCCCAGCATTTT. Residues: CASSLGQTSNQPQHF.

In this sample, this clone turned up a few times. CDR3 sequence: CASSYSAGGDQPQHF. The CDR3 bases are TGTGCCAGCAGTTACTCCGCGGGGGGGGATCAGCCCCAGCATTTT. The rearrangement uses TRBV6-5 and TRBJ1-5; the D gene is possibly TRBD1 (5 bases). The V gene's germline CDR1 is MNHEY and CDR2 SVGAGI. The V and J ends lost 0 bases and 5 bases respectively, with 11 bases between them. The CDR3 extends over 15 amino acids.